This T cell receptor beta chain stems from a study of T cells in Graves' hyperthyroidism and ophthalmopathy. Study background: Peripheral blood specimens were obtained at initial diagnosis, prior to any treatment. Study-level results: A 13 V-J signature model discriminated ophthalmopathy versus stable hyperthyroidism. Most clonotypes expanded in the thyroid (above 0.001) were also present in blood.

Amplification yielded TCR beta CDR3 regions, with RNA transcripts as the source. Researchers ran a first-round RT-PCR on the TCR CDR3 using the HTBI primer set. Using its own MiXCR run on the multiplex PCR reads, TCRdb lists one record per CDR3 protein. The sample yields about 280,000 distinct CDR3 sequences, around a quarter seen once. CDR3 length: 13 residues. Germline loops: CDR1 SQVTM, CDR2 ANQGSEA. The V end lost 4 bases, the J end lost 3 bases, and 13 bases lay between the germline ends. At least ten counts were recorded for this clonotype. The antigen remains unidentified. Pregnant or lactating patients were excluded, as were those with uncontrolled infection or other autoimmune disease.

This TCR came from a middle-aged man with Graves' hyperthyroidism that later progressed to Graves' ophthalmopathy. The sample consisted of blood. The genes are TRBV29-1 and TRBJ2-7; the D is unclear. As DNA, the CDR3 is TGCAGCGTTGCGTTCTATACGGGCTACGAGCAGTACTTC. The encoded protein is CSVAFYTGYEQYF.